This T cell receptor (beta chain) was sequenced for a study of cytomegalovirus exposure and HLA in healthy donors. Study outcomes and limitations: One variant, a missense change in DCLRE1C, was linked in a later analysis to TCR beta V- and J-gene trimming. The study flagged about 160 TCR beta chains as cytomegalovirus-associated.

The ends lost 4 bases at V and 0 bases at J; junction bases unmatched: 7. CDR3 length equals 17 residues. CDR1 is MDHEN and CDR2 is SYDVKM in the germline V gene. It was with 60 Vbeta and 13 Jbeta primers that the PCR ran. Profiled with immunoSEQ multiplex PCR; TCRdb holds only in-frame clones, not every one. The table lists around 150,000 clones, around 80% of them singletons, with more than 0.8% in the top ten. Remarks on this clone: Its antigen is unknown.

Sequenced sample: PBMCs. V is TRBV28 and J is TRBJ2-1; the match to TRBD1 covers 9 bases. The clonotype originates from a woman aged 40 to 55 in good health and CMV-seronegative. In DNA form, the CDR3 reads TGTGCCAGCAGTTGGGACAGGGAGCCAAGCTCCTACAATGAGCAGTTCTTC. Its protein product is CASSWDREPSSYNEQFF.